The 18 T cell receptor beta chains listed next were all sequenced from one sample in a study of cytomegalovirus exposure and HLA in healthy donors. PCR was performed using 60 Vbeta and 13 Jbeta primers. TCRdb's copy holds only in-frame clones and misses some; the assay was immunoSEQ multiplex PCR. The repertoire holds approximately 160,000 clones, with around 68% as singletons. Sequencing was carried out using PBMCs. Receptor source: a woman aged 40 to 55 in good health and CMV-seropositive.

The rearrangement joins TRBV7-2 to TRBJ1-6, with D maybe TRBD1 (6 bases). The V gene lost 8 bases and the J gene lost 8 bases, with 19 bases spanning the gap. This CDR3 region has 15 residues. Looked up from germline, CDR1 is SGHTA and CDR2 is FQGNSA. Here the CDR3 reads CASAPTGPPHSPLHF. CDR3 sequence (DNA): TGTGCCAGCGCCCCGACAGGCCCCCCTCATTCACCCCTCCACTTT.

This rearrangement joins TRBV6-6 to TRBJ2-2; 8 bases are shared with TRBD1. Unmatched junction bases numbered 2, after V lost 6 bases and J lost 2 bases. CDR3 size: 14 residues. In germline, CDR1 is MNHNY, CDR2 SVGAGI (reference sequence). The CDR3: CASRPGGNTGELFF. In nucleotides, the CDR3 is TGTGCCAGCAGACCAGGGGGCAACACCGGGGAGCTGTTTTTT.

This clone showed up just a few times. The V gene is TRBV9, the J gene TRBJ2-3, with D maybe TRBD1 (6 bases). The V and J ends lost 4 bases and 2 bases respectively, with 17 bases between them. In germline, CDR1 is SGDLS, CDR2 YYNGEE. The CDR3 is made up of 16 amino acids. CDR3 loop: CASSPPGGSFTDTQYF. The CDR3 bases are TGTGCCAGCAGCCCCCCTGGGGGCAGTTTCACAGATACGCAGTATTTT.

V and J are TRBV19 and TRBJ1-1, with D possibly being TRBD1 (6 bases). V was shortened by 3 bases and J by 5 bases, with 10 bases between the two germline ends. CDR3 length: 13 residues. Germline V CDR1 and CDR2: LNHDA, SQIVND (reference sequence). CDR3 nucleotides: TGTGCCAGTAGTATGGCCAGGGGAACTGAAGCTTTCTTT. Its protein is CASSMARGTEAFF.

With respect to this clone: In the same sample, other DNA sequences code for this CDR3. This chain joins TRBV4-3 and TRBJ1-2; a possible D gene is TRBD1 (5 bases). Germline assignment: CDR1 LGHNA and CDR2 YSLEER. The CDR3 loop spans 14 amino acids. V shed 0 bases and J shed 2 bases, with 7 bases lying between them. This chain's CDR3 is CASSQDGGNYGYTF. CDR3 sequence (DNA): TGCGCCAGCAGCCAAGACGGGGGGAACTATGGCTACACCTTC.

With regard to this clone: A junction end diverges from the germline sequence, so it may reflect a read error. V is TRBV5-4 and J is TRBJ1-4; unclear D gene. Germline loops: CDR1 SGHNT, CDR2 YYREEE (reference sequence). The CDR3 extends over 18 amino acids. CDR3 coding DNA: TGTGCCAGCAGTTTGGCCGAGGCCAAACATTCAACTAATGAAAAACTGTTTTTT. It translates to CASSLAEAKHSTNEKLFF.

This sequence joins TRBV7-9 and TRBJ1-2; D is undetermined. Germline CDR1 reads SEHNR; CDR2 reads FQNEAQ (reference sequence). CDR3 size: 11 residues. The V and J ends lost 3 bases and 7 bases respectively, with 6 bases between them. The chain's CDR3 is CASSLESGYTF. In nucleotides, the CDR3 is TGTGCCAGCAGCTTGGAGTCTGGCTACACCTTC.

This clone was seen more than once but under ten times. The chain uses TRBV7-9 and TRBJ2-3; 7 bases fit TRBD2. The CDR3 loop spans 13 amino acids. The germline V gene encodes CDR1 SEHNR and CDR2 FQNEAQ (reference sequence). V trimming: 4 bases; J trimming: 6 bases; junction bases outside the gene matches: 4. The CDR3 here is CASSWEGSDTQYF. CDR3 in DNA: TGTGCCAGCAGCTGGGAGGGTTCGGATACGCAGTATTTT.

This chain links TRBV6-1 with TRBJ1-4, with a tentative D call TRBD1 (6 bases). Between the trimmed V and J ends, which lost 5 bases and 8 bases, there was a span of 18 bases. Per the germline V gene, CDR1 is MNHNS and CDR2 is SASEGT. There are 15 residues in the CDR3. This CDR3 is CASSSHRAGEEKLFF. The CDR3 DNA reads TGTGCCAGCAGTTCACACAGGGCGGGGGAGGAAAAACTGTTTTTT.

The chain joins TRBV18 to TRBJ1-1, with TRBD1 matching over 9 bases. This CDR3 spans 18 amino acids. The V segment lost 2 bases and the J segment 4 bases; nucleotides outside the gene matches: 14. The germline V gene encodes CDR1 KGHSH and CDR2 LQKENI. The CDR3 nucleotides read TGTGCCAGCTCACCAACCAAGACCGGGACAGGGTCGGGCACTGAAGCTTTCTTT. Translating it yields CASSPTKTGTGSGTEAFF.

The V gene is TRBV4-2, the J gene TRBJ1-2; possibly TRBD1 for D (6 bases). The germline V gene has CDR1 LGHNA and CDR2 YNFKEQ. Trimming took 0 bases from V and 2 from J, leaving 10 bases between them. The CDR3 contains 15 residues. For the CDR3, the DNA is TGTGCCAGCAGCCAAGAACAGGGAGCCAACTATGGCTACACCTTC. Protein product: CASSQEQGANYGYTF.

In its sample, this clone was seen a few times. The chain employs TRBV4-3 and TRBJ1-2; 7 bases match TRBD1. This CDR3 region has 14 residues. J lost 4 bases, V lost 4 bases, and 6 bases had no gene match. CDR1 is LGHNA, CDR2 YSLEER, per germline. The CDR3: CASSPQGRGYGYTF. CDR3 nucleotides: TGCGCCAGCAGCCCACAGGGGCGAGGCTATGGCTACACCTTC.

This sequence joins TRBV5-1 and TRBJ1-1; weak D call: TRBD1 (5 bases). The CDR3 has 12 residues. V lost 2 bases and J lost 8, with 10 bases in between. The germline CDR1 and CDR2 sequences are SGHRS and YFSETQ. The CDR3 DNA follows: TGCGCCAGCAGCTTTGCGGAGGGGGAAGCTTTCTTT. Protein: CASSFAEGEAFF.

The chain has TRBV7-2 and TRBJ2-7, with 13 positions matching TRBD2. The V segment lost 11 bases and the J segment 6 bases; nucleotides outside the gene matches: 4. Germline V gene sequence: CDR1 SGHTA, CDR2 FQGNSA. This CDR3 spans 12 amino acids. The CDR3 region has the DNA TGTGCCGGGACTAGCGGGATCGGCGAGCAGTACTTC. It encodes CAGTSGIGEQYF.

The J gene is TRBJ2-2, the V gene TRBV10-3; a weak D match, TRBD1 (5 bases). The CDR3 sequence is 13 residues long. V was clipped by 7 bases and J by 5 bases, with 11 bases between them. CDR1 and CDR2 from the germline V gene are ENHRY and SYGVKD. The CDR3 sequence: CAIKGRVTGELFF. In DNA form, the CDR3 reads TGTGCCATCAAAGGCAGGGTGACCGGGGAGCTGTTTTTT.

J is TRBJ1-1 and V is TRBV7-9; 7 positions agree with TRBD1. V lost 5 bases to trimming and J lost 9 bases; unmatched junction nucleotides: 6. The germline V gene encodes CDR1 SEHNR and CDR2 FQNEAQ (reference sequence). The CDR3 is made up of 12 amino acids. Here the CDR3 DNA reads TGTGCCAGCAGCATTGGGACAGCTAAAGCTTTCTTT. It translates to CASSIGTAKAFF.

V and J are TRBV27 and TRBJ1-1; 8 nucleotides match TRBD1. The CDR3 totals 16 residues. Germline CDR1 reads MNHEY; CDR2 reads SMNVEV (reference sequence). Trimming removed 4 bases from V and 5 bases from J; junction bases left unmatched: 12. In DNA, the CDR3 is TGTGCCAGCAGTTCATCAAGGACAGGGAAGAGGACTGAAGCTTTCTTT. It translates to CASSSSRTGKRTEAFF.

The genes are TRBV9 and TRBJ2-1, with D perhaps TRBD2 (8 bases). Germline-derived CDR1 and CDR2 are SGDLS and YYNGEE. This CDR3 has 16 amino acids. V was clipped by 6 bases and J by 1 base, with 17 bases between them. The CDR3 DNA sequence: TGTGCCAGCAACCGGGAGGGGGCCAGGTCCTACAATGAGCAGTTCTTC. Translated, it gives CASNREGARSYNEQFF.